Given below is one T cell receptor beta chain in context. Its antigen is not identified. The data originate from a study of CD8+CD57+ T cells in acquired aplastic anemia. Study summary: DNA per sorted CD4+ or CD8+ sample ranged 0.2 to 27.4 ug, averaging 3.2 ug. Read counts for CD4+ cells (from healthy donors) averaged roughly 11 million.

Both TCR beta VDJ combination and CDR3 sequence profiling were carried out. Genomic DNA was the template for this profiling. TCRdb re-analysed the reads in MiXCR, keeping a single row per CDR3 protein. The table records some 44,000 distinct CDR3 sequences, around 63% of them present only once. Study observations and caveats: It was found that about 31 CD8+ CDR3 sequences were shared between patients and controls. Significant differences in CD8+ Simpson's diversity were not observed between patients and controls.

J gave up 5 bases and V 9 bases, and 8 bases lay outside the gene matches. CDR1 is MNHNS, CDR2 SASEGT, per germline. The CDR3 is 13 amino acids. Sequenced material: sorted CD4+, CD8+, or CD8+CD57+ T cells (not recorded which) from PBMCs. The clonotype originates from a human donor in good health, serving as a control. The genes are TRBV6-1 and TRBJ2-3, with 7 bases that match TRBD1. CDR3 sequence reads: CASLQGTGDTQYF. Written as DNA, the CDR3 is TGTGCCAGTCTACAGGGGACGGGAGATACGCAGTATTTT.